The clone carrying this TCR beta chain was counted many times. The target antigen is unknown. This sample is part of a study of metastatic and nonmetastatic thyroid tumors. Study-wide context: Repertoire comparisons spanned blood and tumor or nodule tissue from malignant and benign thyroid patients. Broader study findings: A significant increase in TCR beta diversity was reportedly seen in malignant thyroid tumors relative to benign nodules, in blood and tumor.

Original analysis: A classifier of distant metastasis in papillary thyroid cancer was built from CDR3 differences (across clinicopathological groups). TCRdb re-called the PCR reads with MiXCR. TCRdb's processing, not the authors', yielded these V and J calls. The profile shows over 30,000 clones, 25% to 35% of them singletons. Each patient went into thyroid surgery without having received any treatment. The CDR3 runs 13 residues. From germline, CDR1 is DFQATT and CDR2 SNEGSKA (reference sequence). Trimming removed 5 bases at V and 5 bases at J, with 15 bases between. The receptor comes from a female donor with papillary thyroid cancer or a benign thyroid nodule (not recorded which). Some clones in this sample may be carry-over from other donors' samples. Sequenced input: blood. V gene TRBV20-1 combines with J gene TRBJ2-5; tentative D call: TRBD2 (5 bases). CDR3 coding DNA: TGCAGTGCTCACGACGGGGTGAATGAGACCCAGTACTTC. The encoded protein is CSAHDGVNETQYF.